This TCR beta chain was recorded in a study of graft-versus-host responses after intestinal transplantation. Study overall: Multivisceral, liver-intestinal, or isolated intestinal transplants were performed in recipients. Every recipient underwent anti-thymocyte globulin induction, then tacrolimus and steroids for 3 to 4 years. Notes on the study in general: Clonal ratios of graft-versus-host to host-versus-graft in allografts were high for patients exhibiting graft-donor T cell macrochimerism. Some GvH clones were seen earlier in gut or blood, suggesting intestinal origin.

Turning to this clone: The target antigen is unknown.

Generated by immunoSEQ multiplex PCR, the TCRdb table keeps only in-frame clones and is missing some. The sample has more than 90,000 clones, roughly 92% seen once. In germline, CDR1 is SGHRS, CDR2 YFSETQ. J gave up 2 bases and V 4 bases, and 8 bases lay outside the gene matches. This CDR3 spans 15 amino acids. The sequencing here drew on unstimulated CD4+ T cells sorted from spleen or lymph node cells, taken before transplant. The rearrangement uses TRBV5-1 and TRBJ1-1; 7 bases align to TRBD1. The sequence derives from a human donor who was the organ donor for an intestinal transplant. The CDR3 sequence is CASSRPGTANTEAFF. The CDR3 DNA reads TGCGCCAGCAGCCGACCCGGGACAGCTAACACTGAAGCTTTCTTT.